Reported below is one T cell receptor beta chain. Its specificity is not known. This specimen belongs to a study of cytomegalovirus exposure and HLA in healthy donors. The PCR used 60 Vbeta and 13 Jbeta primers. Assay used: immunoSEQ multiplex PCR; TCRdb lists only in-frame clones, some missing. The sample holds some 85,000 clones, about 80% seen once. Germline CDR1 reads SGHRS; CDR2 reads YFSETQ. CDR3 size: 12 residues. V shed 6 bases, J shed 9 bases, and the junction held 4 bases outside the gene matches. Points from the study as a whole: Confirmation in vitro established that a few CMV-associated chains were specific for CMV antigens.

This rearrangement joins TRBV5-1 to TRBJ2-3; 10 nucleotides agree with TRBD2. This receptor was identified in a male donor in good health and CMV-seronegative. Sequenced: PBMCs. This chain's CDR3 is CASKREGRTQYF. CDR3 nucleotides: TGCGCCAGCAAGCGGGAGGGGAGAACGCAGTATTTT.